A single sample is the source of the 20 T cell receptor beta chains below, sequenced in a study of TIL therapy for anti-PD-1-resistant metastatic lung cancer. This was the immunoSEQ v3 assay. TCRdb keeps only in-frame clones here, not all; method: immunoSEQ multiplex PCR. Found here are roughly 92,000 clones, about 71% of them singletons; the top ten hold roughly 9.8%. Time point meaning: pre-treatment sample, taken before nivolumab and TIL therapy. Most excised metastases sampled were pleural nodules or supraclavicular lymph nodes. The specimen was tumor tissue, collected at baseline. Every receptor here comes from a person aged 25-85 years with non-small cell lung cancer.

The chain combines TRBV5-1 with TRBJ2-7; D is possibly TRBD1 (6 bases). Deletions cut 1 base from V and 2 bases from J, with 7 bases between. This CDR3 spans 13 amino acids. Germline V gene lookup returns CDR1 SGHRS and CDR2 YFSETQ. The chain's CDR3 is CASSLWTAYEQYF. The CDR3 nucleotides are TGCGCCAGCAGCTTGTGGACAGCCTACGAGCAGTACTTC.

The chain uses TRBV19 and TRBJ2-6; 8 bases align to TRBD2. The length of the CDR3 is 16 residues. Germline CDR1 reads LNHDA; CDR2 reads SQIVND (reference sequence). V gave up 10 bases and J gave up 0 bases; unmatched junction bases: 8. CDR3 loop: CATREGRFSGANVLTF. In DNA form, the CDR3 reads TGTGCCACTCGGGAGGGACGGTTCTCTGGGGCCAACGTCCTGACTTTC.

The CDR3 nucleotides are TGCGCCAGCAGCTTGGCCAGCGAGACCCAGTACTTC. Amino acids: CASSLASETQYF. The chain joins TRBV5-1 to TRBJ2-5, with D uncertain. Trimming pared 0 bases from V and 5 bases from J, leaving 5 bases between. Per the germline V gene, CDR1 is SGHRS and CDR2 is YFSETQ. The CDR3 consists of 12 residues.

In this sample, this clone turned up once. V is TRBV5-1 and J is TRBJ2-1, with 7 bases lining up with TRBD2. The CDR3 contains 15 residues. In germline, CDR1 is SGHRS, CDR2 YFSETQ. The V gene end was trimmed by 4 bases and the J gene end by 6 bases; junction bases not matched to a gene: 10. The CDR3 region is CASSHTSAGSNEQFF. The CDR3 DNA reads TGCGCCAGCAGCCACACTAGCGCCGGTAGCAATGAGCAGTTCTTC.

The chain carries TRBV9 and TRBJ1-4, with D possibly being TRBD1 (5 bases). The V gene lost 0 bases and the J gene lost 8 bases, with 11 bases spanning the gap. Germline V lookup: CDR1 SGDLS, CDR2 YYNGEE. The CDR3 runs 14 residues. CDR3 DNA: TGTGCCAGCAGCGTAGGATCCAGGGTAGAAAAACTGTTTTTT. Translated: CASSVGSRVEKLFF.

This chain uses TRBV6-6 with TRBJ2-5, with a possible D match to TRBD1 (5 bases). The CDR3 has 13 residues. Trimming left V 6 bases short and J 0 bases short, with 8 bases between. CDR1 is MNHNY and CDR2 is SVGAGI in the germline V gene (reference sequence). As DNA, the CDR3 is TGTGCCAGCAGGCAGACAGACCAAGAGACCCAGTACTTC. As protein: CASRQTDQETQYF.

The V call is TRBV18, the J call TRBJ2-5; tentatively, D is TRBD2 (6 bases). The germline V and J ends were trimmed by 0 bases and 5 bases, with 19 bases remaining between them. Germline CDR1 reads KGHSH; CDR2 reads LQKENI. The CDR3 spans 17 residues. The CDR3 region has the DNA TGTGCCAGCTCACCACCCCAAACACTAGCTCTGGTGGAGACCCAGTACTTC. Protein: CASSPPQTLALVETQYF.

The chain is built from TRBV9 and TRBJ2-7; no definite D call. CDR1 and CDR2 (germline): SGDLS, YYNGEE. This CDR3 spans 14 amino acids. Trimming shortened V by 0 bases and J by 1 base, and 8 bases separated the two germline ends. The CDR3 reads CASSVDVGSYEQYF. CDR3 in DNA: TGTGCCAGCAGCGTAGATGTAGGGTCCTACGAGCAGTACTTC. Looking up the rest from reference TRBV9 and TRBJ2-7 gives the full variable domain: DSGVTQTPKHLITATGQRVTLRCSPRSGDLSVYWYQQSLDQGLQFLIQYYNGEERAKGNILERFSAQQFPDLHSELNLSSLELGDSALYFCASSVDVGSYEQYFGPGTRLTVT.

V is TRBV10-2 and J is TRBJ2-6, with D possibly TRBD1 on 6 matching bases. Deletions cut 1 base from V and 0 bases from J, with 10 bases between. Germline V lookup: CDR1 WSHSY, CDR2 SAAADI. CDR3 length: 17 residues. CDR3 region: CASSEFQGRSGANVLTF. DNA of the CDR3: TGCGCCAGCAGTGAGTTTCAGGGGCGCTCTGGGGCCAACGTCCTGACTTTC.

This chain connects TRBV29-1 to TRBJ1-1; tentative D call: TRBD1 (5 bases). The germline V gene encodes CDR1 SQVTM and CDR2 ANQGSEA. V shed 7 bases and J shed 0 bases, with 15 bases lying between them. The CDR3 sequence is 14 residues long. This chain's CDR3 is CSGDNRRLNTEAFF. The CDR3 coding sequence is TGCAGCGGAGATAACAGGCGATTGAACACTGAAGCTTTCTTT.

J is TRBJ2-1 and V is TRBV10-3; TRBD2 agrees at 8 bases. The ends lost 0 bases at V and 5 bases at J; junction bases unmatched: 0. CDR3 size: 14 residues. Germline V lookup: CDR1 ENHRY, CDR2 SYGVKD. The CDR3, as DNA: TGTGCCATCAGTGAGTCACTAGCGGACAATGAGCAGTTCTTC. Translation: CAISESLADNEQFF.

Only a few counts were recorded for this clone. The chain joins TRBV28 to TRBJ2-3; the match to TRBD2 covers 14 bases. Germline CDR1 MDHEN, CDR2 SYDVKM. CDR3 length: 17 residues. The J segment lost 5 bases and the V segment lost 2 bases, leaving 6 bases of the junction unmatched. In DNA form, the CDR3 reads TGTGCCAGCAGTTTAGGGACTAGCGGGAGCCCTATAGATACGCAGTATTTT. Residues: CASSLGTSGSPIDTQYF. Supplemented by reference TRBV28 and TRBJ2-3, the full variable domain reads DVKVTQSSRYLVKRTGEKVFLECVQDMDHENMFWYRQDPGLGLRLIYFSYDVKMKEKGDIPEGYSVSREKKERFSLILESASTNQTSMYLCASSLGTSGSPIDTQYFGPGTRLTVL.

This chain connects TRBV6-1 to TRBJ2-2; D not resolved. The CDR3 is 18 residues long. V shed 1 base and J shed 4 bases, with 19 bases lying between them. In germline, CDR1 is MNHNS, CDR2 SASEGT. In nucleotides, the CDR3 is TGTGCCAGCAGTGAAGGGGTCAACAGACCATATCGCACCGGGGAGCTGTTTTTT. Translating gives CASSEGVNRPYRTGELFF.

The rearrangement uses TRBV25-1 and TRBJ1-5; D unresolved. V lost 3 bases, J lost 6 bases, and 6 bases lay in between. The CDR3 is 12 amino acids. Per germline, CDR1 MGHDK and CDR2 SYGVNS. The CDR3 spells CASSEEGQPQHF. The CDR3 nucleotides are TGTGCCAGCAGTGAGGAGGGTCAGCCCCAGCATTTT.

V and J are TRBV30 and TRBJ2-1; maybe TRBD1 (6 bases). This CDR3 has 11 residues. Germline CDR1 GTSNPN, CDR2 SVGIG (reference sequence). The V end was cut by 4 bases, the J end by 8 bases, with 9 bases between. The CDR3 loop is CAWTRGDEQFF. The CDR3 DNA sequence: TGTGCCTGGACCAGGGGCGATGAGCAGTTCTTC. The entire variable domain, with the rest obtained from reference TRBV30 and TRBJ2-1, is as follows: SQTIHQWPATLVQPVGSPLSLECTVEGTSNPNLYWYRQAAGRGLQLLFYSVGIGQISSEVPQNLSASRPQDRQFILSSKKLLLSDSGFYLCAWTRGDEQFFGPGTRLTVL.

The V and J genes are TRBV2 and TRBJ2-5; 7 bases agree with TRBD1. Germline lookup yields CDR1 SNHLY and CDR2 FYNNEI. CDR3 length: 15 residues. V was clipped by 5 bases and J by 5 bases; unmatched bases: 11. The CDR3 region has the DNA TGTGCCAGCAGTTCCGGGACAGCGGCGCGTGAGACCCAGTACTTC. This codes for CASSSGTAARETQYF. Using reference TRBV2 and TRBJ2-5 for the parts outside the CDR3, the full variable domain is EPEVTQTPSHQVTQMGQEVILRCVPISNHLYFYWYRQILGQKVEFLVSFYNNEISEKSEIFDDQFSVERPDGSNFTLKIRSTKLEDSAMYFCASSSGTAARETQYFGPGTRLLVL.

This clone was counted once. The V and J genes are TRBV6-6 and TRBJ2-7; TRBD1 agrees at 8 bases. V gave up 6 bases and J gave up 4 bases; unmatched junction bases: 5. The V gene's germline CDR1 is MNHNY and CDR2 SVGAGI (reference sequence). This CDR3 is built from 13 residues. CDR3 nucleotides: TGTGCCAGCAGCGGACAGGGCGTTTACGAGCAGTACTTC. It codes for CASSGQGVYEQYF.

This chain joins TRBV5-6 and TRBJ2-5; TRBD2 matches at 11 bases. CDR3 length: 17 amino acids. The V gene's germline CDR1 is SGHDT and CDR2 YYEEEE. V gave up 0 bases and J gave up 1 base; unmatched junction bases: 5. DNA of the CDR3: TGTGCCAGCAGCTTGGCCCGACTAGCGGGGTTCCAAGAGACCCAGTACTTC. Translating gives CASSLARLAGFQETQYF.

This clone was seen more than once but under ten times. This chain joins TRBV28 and TRBJ1-1; 9 bases map to TRBD1. With V trimmed by 3 bases and J by 6 bases, 14 bases remained unmatched. The CDR3 consists of 17 residues. The germline gives CDR1 MDHEN, CDR2 SYDVKM. The CDR3 sequence: CASSFRTGGKIRAEAFF. CDR3 in DNA: TGTGCCAGCAGTTTTCGAACAGGGGGCAAGATAAGGGCTGAAGCTTTCTTT.

The rearrangement links TRBV4-2 to TRBJ2-7; 11 nucleotides match TRBD2. V was clipped by 4 bases and J by 1 base; unmatched bases: 9. The CDR3 is 17 residues long. Germline V lookup: CDR1 LGHNA, CDR2 YNFKEQ. The CDR3 region is CASSPQTTSGSSYEQYF. The CDR3 DNA reads TGTGCCAGCAGCCCCCAGACAACTAGCGGGAGTTCCTACGAGCAGTACTTC.